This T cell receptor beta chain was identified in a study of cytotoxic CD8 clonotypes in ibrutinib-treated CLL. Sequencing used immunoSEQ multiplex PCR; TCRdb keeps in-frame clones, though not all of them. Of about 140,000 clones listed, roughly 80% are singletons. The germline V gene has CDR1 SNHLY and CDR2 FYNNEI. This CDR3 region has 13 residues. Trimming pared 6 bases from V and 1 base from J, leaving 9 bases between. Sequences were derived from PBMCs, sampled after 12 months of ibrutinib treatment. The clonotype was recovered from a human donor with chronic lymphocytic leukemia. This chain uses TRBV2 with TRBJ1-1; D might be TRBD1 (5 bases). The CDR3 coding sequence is TGTGCCAGCAGCCTAGGGGCGAACACTGAAGCTTTCTTT. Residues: CASSLGANTEAFF.